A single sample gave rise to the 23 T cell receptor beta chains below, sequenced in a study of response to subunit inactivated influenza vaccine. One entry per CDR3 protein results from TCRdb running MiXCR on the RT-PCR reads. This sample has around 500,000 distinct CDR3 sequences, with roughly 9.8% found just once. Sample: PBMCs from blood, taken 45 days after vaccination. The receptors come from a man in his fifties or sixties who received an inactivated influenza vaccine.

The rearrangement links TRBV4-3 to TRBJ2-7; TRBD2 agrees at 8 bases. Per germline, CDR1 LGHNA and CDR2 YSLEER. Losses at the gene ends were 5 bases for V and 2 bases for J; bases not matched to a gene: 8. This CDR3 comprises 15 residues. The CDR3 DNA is TGCGCCAGCAGCTCCTGGGCGGGGGGAACCTACGAGCAGTACTTC. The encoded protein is CASSSWAGGTYEQYF.

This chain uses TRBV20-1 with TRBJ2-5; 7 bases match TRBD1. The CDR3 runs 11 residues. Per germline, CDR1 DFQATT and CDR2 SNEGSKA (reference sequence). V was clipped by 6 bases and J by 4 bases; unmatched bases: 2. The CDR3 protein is CSARQGETQYF. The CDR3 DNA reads TGCAGTGCAAGACAGGGAGAGACCCAGTACTTC.

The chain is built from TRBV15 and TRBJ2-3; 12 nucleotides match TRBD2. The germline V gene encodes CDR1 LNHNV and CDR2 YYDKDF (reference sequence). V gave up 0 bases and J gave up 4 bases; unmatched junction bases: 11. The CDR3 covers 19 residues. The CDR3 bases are TGTGCCACCAGCAGAGATAAGGCTAGCGGGAGGGCCACCGCAGATACGCAGTATTTT. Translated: CATSRDKASGRATADTQYF.

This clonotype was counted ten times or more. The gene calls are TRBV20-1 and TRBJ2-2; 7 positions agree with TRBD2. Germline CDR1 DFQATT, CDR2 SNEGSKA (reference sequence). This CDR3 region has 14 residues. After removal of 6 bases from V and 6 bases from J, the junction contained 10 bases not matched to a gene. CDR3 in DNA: TGCAGTGCCGGGGAGGGATTCCCAGCCGGGGAGCTGTTTTTT. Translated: CSAGEGFPAGELFF.

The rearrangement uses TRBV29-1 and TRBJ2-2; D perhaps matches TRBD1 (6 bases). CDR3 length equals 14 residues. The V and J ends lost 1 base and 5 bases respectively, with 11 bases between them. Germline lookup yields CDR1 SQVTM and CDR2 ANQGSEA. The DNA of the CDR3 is TGCAGCGTTGAAGTTCTCAGGGGAACCGGGGAGCTGTTTTTT. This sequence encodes CSVEVLRGTGELFF.

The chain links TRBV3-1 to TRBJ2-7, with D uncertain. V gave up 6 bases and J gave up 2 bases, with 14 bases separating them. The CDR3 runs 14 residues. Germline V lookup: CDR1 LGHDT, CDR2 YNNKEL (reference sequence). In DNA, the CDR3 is TGTGCCAGCAGACCCTCCAGCGTAACCTACGAGCAGTACTTC. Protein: CASRPSSVTYEQYF.

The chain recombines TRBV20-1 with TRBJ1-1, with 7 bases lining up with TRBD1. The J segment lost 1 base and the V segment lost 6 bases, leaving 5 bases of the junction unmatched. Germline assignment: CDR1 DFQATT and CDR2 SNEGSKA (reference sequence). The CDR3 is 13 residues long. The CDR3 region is CSALGQSNTEAFF. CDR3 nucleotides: TGCAGTGCCCTGGGACAGTCGAACACTGAAGCTTTCTTT.

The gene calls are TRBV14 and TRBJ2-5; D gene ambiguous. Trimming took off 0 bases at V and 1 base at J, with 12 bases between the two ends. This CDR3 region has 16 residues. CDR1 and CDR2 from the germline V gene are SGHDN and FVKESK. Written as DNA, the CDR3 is TGTGCCAGCAGCCAAGAGGAAGTCGGCCCCCAAGAGACCCAGTACTTC. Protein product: CASSQEEVGPQETQYF. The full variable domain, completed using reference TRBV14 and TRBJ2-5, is EAGVTQFPSHSVIEKGQTVTLRCDPISGHDNLYWYRRVMGKEIKFLLHFVKESKQDESGMPNNRFLAERTGGTYSTLKVQPAELEDSGVYFCASSQEEVGPQETQYFGPGTRLLVL.

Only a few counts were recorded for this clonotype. As DNA, the CDR3 is TGTGCCAGCAGCTTAGGCCGGGATACGGAGCAGTACTTC. Its protein product is CASSLGRDTEQYF. The rearrangement uses TRBV7-9 and TRBJ2-7, with D perhaps matching TRBD2 (5 bases). Germline CDR1 and CDR2: SEHNR and FQNEAQ (reference sequence). The CDR3 is 13 amino acids. V shed 1 base and J shed 7 bases, with 11 bases lying between them.

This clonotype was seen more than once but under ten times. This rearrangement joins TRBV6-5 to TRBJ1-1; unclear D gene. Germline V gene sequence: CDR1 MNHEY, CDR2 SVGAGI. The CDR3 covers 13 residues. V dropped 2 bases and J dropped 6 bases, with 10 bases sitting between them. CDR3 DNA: TGTGCCAGCAGTTACCCCGGGCGTGCTGAAGCTTTCTTT. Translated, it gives CASSYPGRAEAFF.

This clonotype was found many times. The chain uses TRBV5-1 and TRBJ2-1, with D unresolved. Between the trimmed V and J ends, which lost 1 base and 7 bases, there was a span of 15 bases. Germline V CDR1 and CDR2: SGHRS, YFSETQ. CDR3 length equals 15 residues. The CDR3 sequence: CASSLSWARGNEQFF. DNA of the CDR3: TGCGCCAGCAGCTTGTCTTGGGCTCGTGGGAATGAGCAGTTCTTC.

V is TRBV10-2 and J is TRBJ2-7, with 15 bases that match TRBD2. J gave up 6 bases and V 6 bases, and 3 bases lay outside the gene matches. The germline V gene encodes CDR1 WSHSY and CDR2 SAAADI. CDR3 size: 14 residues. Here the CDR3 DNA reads TGCGCCAGCAGGCCGGGACTAGCGGGAGGCGAGCAGTACTTC. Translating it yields CASRPGLAGGEQYF.

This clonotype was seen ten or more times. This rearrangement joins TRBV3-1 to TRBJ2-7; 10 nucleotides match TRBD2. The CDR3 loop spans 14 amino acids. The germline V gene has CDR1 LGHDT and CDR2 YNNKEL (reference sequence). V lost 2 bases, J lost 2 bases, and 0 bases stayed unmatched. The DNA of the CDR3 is TGTGCCAGCAGCCAAACTAGCGGGGCCTACGAGCAGTACTTC. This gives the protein CASSQTSGAYEQYF.

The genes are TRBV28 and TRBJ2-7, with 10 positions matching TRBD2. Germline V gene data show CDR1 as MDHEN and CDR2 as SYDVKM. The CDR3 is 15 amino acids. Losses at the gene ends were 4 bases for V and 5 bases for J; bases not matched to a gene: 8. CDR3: CASSSSGGAPDEQYF. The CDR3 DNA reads TGTGCCAGCAGTTCAAGCGGGGGGGCCCCCGACGAGCAGTACTTC.

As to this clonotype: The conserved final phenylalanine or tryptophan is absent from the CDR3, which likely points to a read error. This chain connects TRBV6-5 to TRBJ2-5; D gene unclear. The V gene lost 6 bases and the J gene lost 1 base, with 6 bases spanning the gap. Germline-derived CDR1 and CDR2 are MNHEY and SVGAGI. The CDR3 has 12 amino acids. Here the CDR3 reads CASSRAQETQYL. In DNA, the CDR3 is TGTGCCAGCAGCCGGGCCCAAGAGACCCAGTACTTA.

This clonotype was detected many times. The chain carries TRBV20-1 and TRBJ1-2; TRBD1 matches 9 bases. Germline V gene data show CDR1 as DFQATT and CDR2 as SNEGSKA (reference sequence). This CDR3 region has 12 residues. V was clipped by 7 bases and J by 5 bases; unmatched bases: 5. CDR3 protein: CSVGDREYGYTF. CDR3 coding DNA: TGCAGTGTTGGGGACAGGGAATATGGCTACACCTTC.

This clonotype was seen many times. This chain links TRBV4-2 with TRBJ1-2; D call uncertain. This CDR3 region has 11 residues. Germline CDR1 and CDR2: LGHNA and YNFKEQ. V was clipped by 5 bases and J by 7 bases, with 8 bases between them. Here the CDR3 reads CASSGVSGYTF. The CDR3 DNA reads TGTGCCAGCAGCGGTGTATCTGGCTACACCTTC.

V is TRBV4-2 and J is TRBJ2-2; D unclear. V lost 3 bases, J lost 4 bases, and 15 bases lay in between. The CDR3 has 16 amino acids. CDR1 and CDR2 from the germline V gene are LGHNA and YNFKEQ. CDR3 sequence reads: CASSHQFPTATGELFF. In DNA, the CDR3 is TGTGCCAGCAGCCACCAGTTCCCGACTGCCACCGGGGAGCTGTTTTTT.

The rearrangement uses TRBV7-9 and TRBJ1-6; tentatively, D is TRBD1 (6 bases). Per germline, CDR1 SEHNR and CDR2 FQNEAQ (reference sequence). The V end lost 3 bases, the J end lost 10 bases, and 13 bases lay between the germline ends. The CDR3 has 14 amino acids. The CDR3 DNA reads TGTGCCAGCAGCTTCCGGGACACGGCGTCACCCCTCCACTTT. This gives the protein CASSFRDTASPLHF.

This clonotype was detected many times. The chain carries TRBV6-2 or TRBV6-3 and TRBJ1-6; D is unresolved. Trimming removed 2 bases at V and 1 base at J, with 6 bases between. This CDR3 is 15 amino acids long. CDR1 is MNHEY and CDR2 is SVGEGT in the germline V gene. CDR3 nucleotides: TGTGCCAGCAGTTACGTGGAATCCTATAATTCACCCCTCCACTTT. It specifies CASSYVESYNSPLHF.

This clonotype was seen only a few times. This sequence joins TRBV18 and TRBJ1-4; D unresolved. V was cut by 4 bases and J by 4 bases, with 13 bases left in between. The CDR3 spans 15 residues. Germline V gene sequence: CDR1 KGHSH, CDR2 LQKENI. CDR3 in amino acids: CASSHSDGLNEKLFF. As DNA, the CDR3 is TGTGCCAGCTCACACTCGGACGGTCTTAATGAAAAACTGTTTTTT.

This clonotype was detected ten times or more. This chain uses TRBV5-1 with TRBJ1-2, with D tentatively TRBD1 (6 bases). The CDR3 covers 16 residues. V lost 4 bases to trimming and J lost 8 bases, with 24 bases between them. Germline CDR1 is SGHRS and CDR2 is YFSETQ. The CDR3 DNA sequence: TGCGCCAGCAGCGCGAGCGGGACAAACGCCCAGAAAGGCTACACCTTC. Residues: CASSASGTNAQKGYTF.

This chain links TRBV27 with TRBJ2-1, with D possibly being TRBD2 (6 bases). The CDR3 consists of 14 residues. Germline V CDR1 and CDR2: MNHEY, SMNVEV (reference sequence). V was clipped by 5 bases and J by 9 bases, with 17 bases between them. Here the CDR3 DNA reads TGTGCCAGCAGTCTCCTATCCTCCGGGAGTGAGCAGTTCTTC. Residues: CASSLLSSGSEQFF.